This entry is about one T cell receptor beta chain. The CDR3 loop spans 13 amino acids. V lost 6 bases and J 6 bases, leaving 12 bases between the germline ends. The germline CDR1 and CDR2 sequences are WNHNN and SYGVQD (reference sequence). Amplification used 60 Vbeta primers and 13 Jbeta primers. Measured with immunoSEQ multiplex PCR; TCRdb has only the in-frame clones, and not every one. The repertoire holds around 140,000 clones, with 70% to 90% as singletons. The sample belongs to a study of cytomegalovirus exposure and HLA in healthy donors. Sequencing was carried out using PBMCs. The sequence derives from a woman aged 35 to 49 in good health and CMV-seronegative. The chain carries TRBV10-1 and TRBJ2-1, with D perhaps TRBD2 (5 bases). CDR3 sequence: CASRLEVANEQFF. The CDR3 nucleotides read TGCGCCAGCAGACTAGAGGTGGCCAATGAGCAGTTCTTC.